The rows below give T cell receptor beta chains drawn from one sample of a study of T cell repertoires in cytomegalovirus infection. TCRdb ran MiXCR on the reads and lists one entry per CDR3 protein. The data contain some 500,000 distinct CDR3 sequences, roughly 34% of them seen just once; the ten biggest clones take up around a sixth. The antigens for these receptors are not known. This sample comprised cultured PBMCs, obtained from culture after CMV antigen stimulation. Receptors originate from a human donor in good health (CMV status not recorded). Some clones in this sample may be carry-over from other donors' samples. The CDR3 runs from the conserved cysteine through the conserved F or W. A D gene is named only where the DNA matches it firmly. Not all rows give a size; the values are once, few, many and, for expanded clones, a class.

>TRBJ2-2|TRBV7-3|-|TRBD2
CASSLRAGGRYTGELFF
TGTGCCAGCAGCTTACGTGCGGGAGGGCGTTACACCGGGGAGCTGTTTTTT
>TRBJ1-1|TRBV11-2|few|-
CASSLASGRYEAFF
TGTGCCAGCAGCTTAGCATCCGGTCGTTATGAAGCTTTCTTT
>TRBJ2-5|TRBV11-2|few|TRBD2
CASSLGAGEGETQYF
TGTGCCAGCAGCTTAGGTGCGGGAGAAGGCGAGACCCAGTACTTC
>TRBJ1-1|TRBV7-9|few|TRBD1
CASSTRDSTVTEAFF
TGTGCCAGCAGCACGCGGGACAGTACTGTCACTGAAGCTTTCTTT
>TRBJ2-1|TRBV7-2|few|-
CASSLGGRGWQFF
TGTGCCAGCAGCTTAGGGGGTCGGGGGTGGCAGTTCTTC
>TRBJ2-7|TRBV4-1|once|-
CASSQDRGGPVYEQYF
TGCGCCAGCAGCCAAGATCGGGGCGGACCGGTCTACGAGCAGTACTTC
>TRBJ1-1|TRBV6-2/TRBV6-3|-|-
CASSYSGRQLNTEAFF
TGTGCCAGCAGTTACTCAGGCCGACAATTGAACACTGAAGCTTTCTTT
>TRBJ1-4|TRBV19|-|-
CASLGRNEKLFF
TGTGCCAGTCTGGGGCGTAATGAAAAACTGTTTTTT
>TRBJ1-2|TRBV7-2|-|TRBD1
CASSPIRGRDGYTF
TGTGCCAGCAGCCCCATCAGGGGGCGGGATGGCTACACCTTC
>TRBJ2-2|TRBV10-3|-|-
CAIRTDGTNTGELFF
TGTGCCATCAGAACGGACGGTACGAACACCGGGGAGCTGTTTTTT
>TRBJ2-3|TRBV7-2|many|-
CASSLEAGPTDTQYF
TGTGCCAGCAGCTTAGAGGCGGGCCCAACAGATACGCAGTATTTT
>TRBJ2-3|TRBV24-1|few|TRBD2
CATSDGGLAGFTDTQYF
TGTGCCACCAGTGACGGAGGACTAGCGGGATTCACAGATACGCAGTATTTT
>TRBJ2-1|TRBV18|-|-
CASSPPLSSYNVQFF
TGTGCCAGCTCACCACCCCTTAGCTCCTACAATGTGCAGTTCTTC
>TRBJ1-1|TRBV9|-|-
CASSRVGGTEAFF
TGTGCCAGCAGTCGGGTGGGGGGCACTGAAGCTTTCTTT
>TRBJ2-1|TRBV29-1|-|TRBD2
CSALSGRIWNEQFF
TGCAGCGCCCTTAGCGGGAGGATCTGGAATGAGCAGTTCTTC
>TRBJ1-1|TRBV7-4|-|-
CASSLADRGMAFF
TGTGCCAGCAGCTTAGCTGATAGGGGAATGGCTTTCTTT
>TRBJ2-2|TRBV7-9|few|-
CASSLDGGTGELFF
TGTGCCAGCAGCTTAGATGGTGGCACCGGGGAGCTGTTTTTT
>TRBJ2-1|TRBV7-9|-|-
CASSLDGWRGEQFF
TGTGCCAGCAGCTTAGATGGGTGGCGGGGTGAGCAGTTCTTC
>TRBJ1-4|TRBV2|few|-
CASSPGRRVQKLFF
TGTGCCAGCAGTCCGGGACGGAGGGTTCAGAAACTGTTTTTT
>TRBJ2-1|TRBV11-2|-|-
CASSSLAIGEQFF
TGTGCCAGCAGCTCCCTGGCGATCGGTGAGCAGTTCTTC
>TRBJ1-2|TRBV7-9|few|-
CASSPQYDGYTF
TGTGCCAGCAGCCCGCAGTATGATGGCTACACCTTC
>TRBJ2-5|TRBV19|-|TRBD2
CASSITVAGVRETQYF
TGTGCCAGTAGTATAACTGTAGCGGGAGTCCGGGAGACCCAGTACTTC
>TRBJ1-3|TRBV9|-|-
CASGITGSGNTIYF
TGTGCCAGTGGGATAACAGGGTCTGGAAACACCATATATTTT
>TRBJ1-2|TRBV7-3|few|TRBD1
CASSLDLPTGRDYGYTF
TGTGCCAGCAGCTTGGACCTTCCGACAGGGCGCGACTATGGCTACACCTTC
>TRBJ2-1|TRBV19|once|TRBD2
CASSIKAGVNHEQFF
TGTGCCAGTAGTATAAAAGCGGGAGTAAATCATGAGCAGTTCTTC
>TRBJ2-7|TRBV4-1|-|-
CASSLARDATYEQYF
TGCGCCAGCAGCCTCGCCCGGGACGCCACCTACGAGCAGTACTTC
>TRBJ1-1|TRBV28|-|-
CASRVLRLRLNTEAFF
TGTGCCAGCAGAGTTTTGCGCCTCAGGCTGAACACTGAAGCTTTCTTT
>TRBJ2-3|TRBV7-6|few|TRBD1
CASTDRGPDTQYF
TGTGCCAGCACCGACAGGGGCCCAGATACGCAGTATTTT
>TRBJ2-7|TRBV7-8|-|TRBD2
CASSITSGSYEQYF
TGTGCCAGCAGCATTACTAGCGGCTCCTACGAGCAGTACTTC
>TRBJ1-4|TRBV4-3|-|-
CASSQSNTFREKLFF
TGCGCCAGCAGCCAGAGCAATACGTTCCGTGAAAAACTGTTTTTT
>TRBJ1-2|TRBV28|few|-
CASSFSVRDRGYTF
TGTGCCAGCAGTTTCTCTGTAAGGGATCGGGGCTACACCTTC
>TRBJ1-1|TRBV27|few|-
CASSFIGPLTTEAFF
TGTGCCAGCAGTTTTATCGGTCCTCTTACCACTGAAGCTTTCTTT
>TRBJ2-6|TRBV19|-|-
CASSSGVGANVLTF
TGTGCCAGTAGTTCTGGGGTTGGGGCCAACGTCCTGACTTTC
>TRBJ2-1|TRBV11-1|-|-
CASSPRGEENEQFF
TGTGCCAGCAGCCCTCGGGGAGAGGAGAATGAGCAGTTCTTC
>TRBJ1-1|TRBV28|few|-
CASNQGWTEAFF
TGTGCCAGCAATCAGGGGTGGACTGAAGCTTTCTTT
>TRBJ2-7|TRBV27|few|TRBD2
CASSVLAGGPSEQYF
TGTGCCAGCAGTGTTCTAGCGGGAGGGCCTAGCGAGCAGTACTTC
>TRBJ2-5|TRBV29-1|-|-
CSTTVTETQYF
TGCAGCACTACAGTGACGGAGACCCAGTACTTC
>TRBJ2-5|TRBV15|-|-
CATSSWDMGGETQYF
TGTGCCACCAGCAGTTGGGACATGGGAGGGGAGACCCAGTACTTC
>TRBJ2-1|TRBV27|-|-
CASTSGTQMYEQFF
TGTGCCAGCACTTCCGGGACCCAGATGTATGAGCAGTTCTTC
>TRBJ2-1|TRBV28|few|TRBD2
CASSLVWGLAGDNEQFF
TGTGCCAGCAGTTTAGTCTGGGGACTAGCGGGAGACAATGAGCAGTTCTTC
>TRBJ2-1|TRBV11-1|-|TRBD2
CASSLGLAGVWFF
TGTGCCAGCAGCTTAGGTCTAGCGGGGGTCTGGTTCTTC
>TRBJ1-4|TRBV4-2|few|TRBD1
CASSLTGQGDEKLFF
TGTGCCAGCAGCCTAACGGGACAGGGTGACGAAAAACTGTTTTTT
>TRBJ1-1|TRBV20-1|-|TRBD1
CSVAGGVVNTEAFF
TGCAGTGTAGCAGGGGGCGTAGTGAACACTGAAGCTTTCTTT
>TRBJ2-3|TRBV24-1|-|-
CATSEWGTSSTDTQYF
TGTGCCACCAGTGAATGGGGGACATCTAGCACAGATACGCAGTATTTT
>TRBJ2-5|TRBV27|-|-
CASTLTRGGVQYF
TGTGCCAGCACCCTCACCAGGGGTGGGGTTCAGTACTTC